This T cell receptor beta chain was obtained from a study of blood T cell repertoires in COVID-19. Measured with immunoSEQ multiplex PCR; TCRdb has only the in-frame clones, and not every one. The sample includes around 220,000 clones, about nine tenths seen only once; the top ten take roughly 6%. Germline V CDR1 and CDR2: MNHNS, SASEGT. V lost 3 bases to trimming and J lost 6 bases; unmatched junction nucleotides: 8. The CDR3 spans 15 residues. This clone has just one count. The chain combines TRBV6-1 with TRBJ1-2, with TRBD1 identical over 9 bases. The TCR was taken from a woman between 25 and 40 years old with acute COVID-19. The sample comprised PBMCs or T cells enriched from blood (not recorded which). CDR3 region: CASSDRRGTGHGYTF. CDR3 nucleotide sequence: TGTGCCAGCAGTGATCGCAGGGGGACAGGGCATGGCTACACCTTC.